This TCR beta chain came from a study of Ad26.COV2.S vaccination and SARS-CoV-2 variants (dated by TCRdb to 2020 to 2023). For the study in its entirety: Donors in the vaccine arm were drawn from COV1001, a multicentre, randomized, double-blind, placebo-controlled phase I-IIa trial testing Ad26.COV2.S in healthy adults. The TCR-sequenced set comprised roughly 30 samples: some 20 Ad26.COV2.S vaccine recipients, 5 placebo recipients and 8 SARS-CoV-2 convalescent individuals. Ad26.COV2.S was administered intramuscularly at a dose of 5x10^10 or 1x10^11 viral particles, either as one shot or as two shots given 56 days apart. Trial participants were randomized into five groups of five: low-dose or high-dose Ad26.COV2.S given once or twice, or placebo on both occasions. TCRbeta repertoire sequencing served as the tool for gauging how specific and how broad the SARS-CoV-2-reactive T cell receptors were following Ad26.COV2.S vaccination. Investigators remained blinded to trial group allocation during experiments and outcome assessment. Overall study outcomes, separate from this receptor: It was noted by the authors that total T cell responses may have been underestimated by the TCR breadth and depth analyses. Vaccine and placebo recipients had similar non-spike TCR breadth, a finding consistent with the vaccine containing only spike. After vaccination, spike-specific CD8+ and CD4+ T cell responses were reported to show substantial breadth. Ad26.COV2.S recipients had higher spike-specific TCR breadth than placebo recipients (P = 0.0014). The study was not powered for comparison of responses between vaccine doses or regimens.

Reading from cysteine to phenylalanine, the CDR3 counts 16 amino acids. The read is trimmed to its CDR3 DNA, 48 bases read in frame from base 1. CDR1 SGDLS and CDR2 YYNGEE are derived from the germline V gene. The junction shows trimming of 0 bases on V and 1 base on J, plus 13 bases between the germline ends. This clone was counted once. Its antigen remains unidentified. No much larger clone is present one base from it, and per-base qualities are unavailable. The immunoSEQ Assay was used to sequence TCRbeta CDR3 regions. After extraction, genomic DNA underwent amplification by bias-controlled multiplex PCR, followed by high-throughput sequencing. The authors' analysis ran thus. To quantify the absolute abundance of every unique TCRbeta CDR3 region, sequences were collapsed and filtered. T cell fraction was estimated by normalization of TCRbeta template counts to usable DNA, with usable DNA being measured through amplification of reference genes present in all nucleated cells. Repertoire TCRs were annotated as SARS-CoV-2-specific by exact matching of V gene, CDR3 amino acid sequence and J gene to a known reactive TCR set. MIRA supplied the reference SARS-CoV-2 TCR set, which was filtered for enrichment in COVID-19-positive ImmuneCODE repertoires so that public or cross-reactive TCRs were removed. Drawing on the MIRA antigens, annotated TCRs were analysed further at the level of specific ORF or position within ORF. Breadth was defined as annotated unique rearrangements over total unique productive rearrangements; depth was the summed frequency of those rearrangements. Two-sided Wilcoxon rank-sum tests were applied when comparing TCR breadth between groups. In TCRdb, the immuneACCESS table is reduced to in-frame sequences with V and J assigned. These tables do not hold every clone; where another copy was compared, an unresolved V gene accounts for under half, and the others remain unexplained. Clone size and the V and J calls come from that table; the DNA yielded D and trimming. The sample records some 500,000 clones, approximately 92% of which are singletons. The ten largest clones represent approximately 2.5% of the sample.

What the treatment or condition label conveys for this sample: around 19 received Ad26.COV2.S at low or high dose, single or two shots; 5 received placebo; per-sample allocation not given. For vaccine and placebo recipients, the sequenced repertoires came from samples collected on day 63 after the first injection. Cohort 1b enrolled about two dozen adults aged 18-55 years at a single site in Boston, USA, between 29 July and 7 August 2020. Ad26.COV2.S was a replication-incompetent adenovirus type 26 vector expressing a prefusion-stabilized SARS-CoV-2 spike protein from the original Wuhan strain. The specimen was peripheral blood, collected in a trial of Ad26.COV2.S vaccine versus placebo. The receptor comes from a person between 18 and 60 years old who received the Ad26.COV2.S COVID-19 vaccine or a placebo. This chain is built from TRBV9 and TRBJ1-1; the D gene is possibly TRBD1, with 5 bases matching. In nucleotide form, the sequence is TGTGCCAGCAGCGTAGGGGGGAGGGCATCGAACACTGAAGCTTTCTTT. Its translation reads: CASSVGGRASNTEAFF.